This T cell receptor (beta chain) is from a study of Ad26.COV2.S vaccination and SARS-CoV-2 variants. General observations from the study: People who got the vaccine or the placebo had similar non-spike TCR breadth. Vaccinees showed greater spike-specific TCR breadth than placebo recipients. A substantial breadth of spike-specific CD8+ and CD4+ T cell responses after vaccination has been reported.

The repertoire was sequenced with immunoSEQ multiplex PCR; TCRdb's copy has only in-frame clones and lacks some. Of about 100,000 clones in the sample, 80% were seen once. With regard to this clone: No antigen is known for it.

Deletions cut 0 bases from V and 4 bases from J, with 7 bases between. The germline V gene encodes CDR1 LGHNA and CDR2 YSLEER. CDR3 length: 14 amino acids. The specimen comprised peripheral blood, sampled after recovery from COVID-19. This receptor was identified in a human donor who had recovered from COVID-19. V gene TRBV4-3 combines with J gene TRBJ1-5, with D maybe TRBD1 (6 bases). The CDR3 coding sequence is TGCGCCAGCAGCCAAGATAGGGGGAATCAGCCCCAGCATTTT. Translation: CASSQDRGNQPQHF.